This T cell receptor beta chain came from a study of T cell clonotyping in hematopoietic cell transplantation. The germline CDR1 and CDR2 sequences are SGDLS and YYNGEE. The CDR3 runs to 15 residues. V shed 3 bases, J shed 3 bases, and the junction held 7 bases outside the gene matches. The method was immunoSEQ multiplex PCR; TCRdb's version includes in-frame clones alone and lacks a portion of them. The sample records approximately 42,000 clones, about 85% being singletons. As to time point: recipient sample about 28 days before transplant, after cytoreduction. Sequencing was performed on peripheral blood mononuclear cells, taken before stem cell transplant. The source is a man aged 60 to 75 with acute myeloid leukemia. Some clones in this sample may be carry-over from other donors' samples. The genes are TRBV9 and TRBJ2-7; TRBD1 matches at 9 bases. The CDR3 sequence is CASSAGQGIYYEQYF. CDR3 DNA sequence: TGTGCCAGCAGCGCGGGACAGGGCATCTACTACGAGCAGTACTTC.